This T cell receptor (beta chain) appears in the sequencing data of a study of blood T cell repertoires in COVID-19. For the study at large: Donors in the United States, Italy and Spain gave samples during acute or convalescent COVID-19. Sources were T cells, B-cell-depleted T cells, or PBMCs; the material itself was cDNA or gDNA.

Germline-derived CDR1 and CDR2 are LNHDA and SQIVND (reference sequence). This CDR3 comprises 15 residues. The ends lost 4 bases at V and 4 bases at J; junction bases unmatched: 9. Source study methods: Reference gene primer amplification yielded estimated nucleated cell counts. The repertoire was sequenced with immunoSEQ multiplex PCR; TCRdb's copy has only in-frame clones and lacks some. Clone size and V and J calls were adopted from that table, with D and trimming inferred from the DNA. The repertoire consists of 250,000 to 300,000 clones, with 87% occurring once and the leading ten covering about 1.6%.

The TCR sequence derives from a woman aged 40 to 50 who had recovered from COVID-19. This chain links TRBV19 with TRBJ1-2; 7 bases map to TRBD1. Sequencing was carried out using peripheral blood. CDR3 nucleotide sequence: TGTGCCAGTAGTAAAAAGCCGGACAGGACCTATGGCTACACCTTC. It encodes CASSKKPDRTYGYTF.